A selection of T cell receptor beta chains follows, all from one sample in a study of cytotoxic CD8 clonotypes in ibrutinib-treated CLL. The repertoire was sequenced with immunoSEQ multiplex PCR; TCRdb's copy has only in-frame clones and lacks some. The sample has 300,000 or so clones, about 61% seen once; the top ten hold roughly 6.8%. The specimen was PBMCs, collected after 36 months of ibrutinib treatment. The receptors come from a human donor with chronic lymphocytic leukemia. The CDR3 runs from the conserved cysteine through the conserved F or W. The D gene is left open where the match is weak. Clone sizes are given selectively: once, few, many, or a class where the clone is expanded.

once	NA	TRBV14	TRBJ2-7	TGTGCCAGCAGCCACTGGACAGACCACCCGGGGCAGTACTTC	CASSHWTDHPGQYF
NA	NA	TRBV11-2	TRBJ2-1	TGTGCCAGCAGCTTCAAGGATGAGCAGTTCTTC	CASSFKDEQFF
once	NA	TRBV7-9	TRBJ1-3	TGTGCCAGCAGCTTGGCGGGTAGCTCTGGAAACACCATATATTTT	CASSLAGSSGNTIYF
NA	NA	TRBV9	TRBJ2-1	TGTGCCAGCAGCGTAGACGAGCGGTACTCCTACAATGAGCAGTTCTTC	CASSVDERYSYNEQFF
NA	NA	TRBV29-1	TRBJ1-2	TGCAGCGTTGAAGACCCGGACGCCTTAGCTAACTATGGCTACACCTTC	CSVEDPDALANYGYTF
NA	TRBD1	TRBV7-9	TRBJ2-7	TGTGCCAGCAGTAAACGGACAGGGCCCTCCTACGAGCAGTACTTC	CASSKRTGPSYEQYF
few	NA	TRBV29-1	TRBJ2-5	TGCAGCGTTGGCCCAGCAGTGTTTCAAGAGACCCAGTACTTC	CSVGPAVFQETQYF
NA	NA	TRBV5-8	TRBJ1-6	TGTGCCAGCAGCTTATGGGTTACTTCACCCCTCCACTTT	CASSLWVTSPLHF
NA	NA	TRBV5-1	TRBJ2-3	TGCGCCAGCAGCTTGGGTCACTATACAGATACGCAGTATTTT	CASSLGHYTDTQYF
NA	NA	TRBV9	TRBJ1-2	TGTGCCAGCATGGGGACCGCTAACTATGGCTACACCTTC	CASMGTANYGYTF
NA	TRBD2	TRBV9	TRBJ2-7	TGTGCCAGCAGCCCTAGCGGCAAAAGCTACGAGCAGTACTTC	CASSPSGKSYEQYF
NA	NA	TRBV2	TRBJ1-2	TGTGCCAGCAGTCTGGACGAGTATGGCTACACCTTC	CASSLDEYGYTF
once	TRBD1	TRBV27	TRBJ2-7	TGTGCCAGCAGTCACCGGGACAGGGTCTACGAGCAGTACTTC	CASSHRDRVYEQYF
few	NA	TRBV13	TRBJ1-1	TGTGCCAGCAGCCGTGGGTACACTGAAGCTTTCTTT	CASSRGYTEAFF
NA	NA	TRBV19	TRBJ2-7	TGTGCCAGTAGTATTGGTGGGGGGACCTCCTACGAGCAGTACTTC	CASSIGGGTSYEQYF
NA	NA	TRBV9	TRBJ1-2	TGTGCCAGCAGCGTAGACAGATCCTATGGCTACACCTTC	CASSVDRSYGYTF
NA	TRBD1	TRBV7-8	TRBJ2-7	TGTGCCAGCAGACGACAGGGCCCAGCCTACGAGCAGTACTTC	CASRRQGPAYEQYF
NA	NA	TRBV27	TRBJ2-7	TGTGCCAGCAGTCCCTTGGACACCTTTTACGAGCAGTACTTC	CASSPLDTFYEQYF
NA	NA	TRBV5-4	TRBJ1-6	TGTGCCAGCAGCTTGAACCAGTTCGGTCGACCCACAAATTCACCCCTCCACTTT	CASSLNQFGRPTNSPLHF
NA	NA	TRBV5-6	TRBJ2-7	TGTGCCAGCAGCTACCTGGGTGCAGCAGGATACGAGCAGTACTTC	CASSYLGAAGYEQYF
few	NA	TRBV11-2	TRBJ2-7	TGTGCCAGCAGCTTAGTTGGCAGTAACTACGAGCAGTACTTC	CASSLVGSNYEQYF
NA	TRBD2	TRBV27	TRBJ2-7	TGTGCCAGCAGTGTACTAGCGGGAGGGTACGAGCAGTACTTC	CASSVLAGGYEQYF
NA	TRBD2	TRBV9	TRBJ2-1	TGTGCCAGCAGCGTAGGGCTAGCGGGAGGGTACAATGAGCAGTTCTTC	CASSVGLAGGYNEQFF
few	TRBD1	TRBV15	TRBJ2-1	TGTGCCACCAGCAGAGAAGGACAGGGGGGGAATGAGCAGTTCTTC	CATSREGQGGNEQFF
NA	TRBD1	TRBV7-9	TRBJ1-4	TGTGCCAGCAGCCCCAGAACGGGACAGGGGGCTACGAAACTGTTTTTT	CASSPRTGQGATKLFF
NA	NA	TRBV12-5	TRBJ2-1	TGTGCTAGTGGTTTGGTATCCTCACTGGGACGTCTGAATGAGCAGTTCTTC	CASGLVSSLGRLNEQFF
NA	NA	TRBV5-1	TRBJ2-7	TGCGCCAGCAGCTTGCTAACTACCTACGAGCAGTACTTC	CASSLLTTYEQYF
NA	NA	TRBV9	TRBJ1-4	TGTGCCAGCAGCGGACACAGGGATGAAAAACTGTTTTTT	CASSGHRDEKLFF
NA	TRBD1	TRBV14	TRBJ2-1	TGTGCCAGCAGCCAAGTGAGAAGACAGGGGTTAGCGTACAATGAGCAGTTCTTC	CASSQVRRQGLAYNEQFF
NA	NA	TRBV5-4	TRBJ1-1	TGTGCCGGATACTGGGGGCTTAGCACTGAAGCTTTCTTT	CAGYWGLSTEAFF
NA	NA	TRBV29-1	TRBJ2-5	TGCAGCGTCGAAAACTGGGACCAGCGGGAGACCCAGTACTTC	CSVENWDQRETQYF
NA	NA	TRBV9	TRBJ2-3	TGTGCCAGCAGCGTGGGATTACTGCGCACAGATACGCAGTATTTT	CASSVGLLRTDTQYF
few	TRBD1	TRBV5-1	TRBJ1-1	TGCGCCAGCAGCTTGAGAAGCAGGGGGCGAGAAGCTTTCTTT	CASSLRSRGREAFF
NA	TRBD1	TRBV5-1	TRBJ1-6	TGCGCCAGCAGCCACAGGGGAGTGGATAATTCACCCCTCCACTTT	CASSHRGVDNSPLHF
NA	NA	TRBV29-1	TRBJ2-7	TGCAGCGTTGCGGGTGGAAAGGGCCCCTACGAGCAGTACTTC	CSVAGGKGPYEQYF
NA	TRBD2	TRBV5-1	TRBJ2-1	TGCGCCAGCAGCTTGCTAGCGGGAGACTTCTCCTACAATGAGCAGTTCTTC	CASSLLAGDFSYNEQFF
NA	NA	TRBV5-4	TRBJ2-7	TGTGCCAGCAGGGGGGAGCCGTACCCCATCTACGAGCAGTACTTC	CASRGEPYPIYEQYF
NA	TRBD2	TRBV2	TRBJ2-7	TGTGCCAGCAGTGATCCACGGAGCGGGGGGGCTCTCCACGAGCAGTACTTC	CASSDPRSGGALHEQYF
NA	NA	TRBV10-3	TRBJ1-2	TGTGCCATCAGTGGGACAGAGAGCTATGGCTACACCTTC	CAISGTESYGYTF
NA	TRBD1	TRBV12-5	TRBJ1-2	TGTGCTAGTGGCTCTAACAGGGGAGGCTATGGCTACACCTTC	CASGSNRGGYGYTF
few	NA	TRBV21-1	TRBJ2-5	TGTGCCAGCAGCAAAGCTAATCTGGACCCGGGAGTAGAGACCCAGTACTTC	CASSKANLDPGVETQYF
NA	NA	TRBV5-1	TRBJ1-1	TGCGCCAGCAGCATACAGGTGAACACTGAAGCTTTCTTT	CASSIQVNTEAFF
few	NA	TRBV13	TRBJ2-7	TGTGCCAGCAGCTTAGGGCAAACCTACGAGCAGTACTTC	CASSLGQTYEQYF
NA	TRBD1	TRBV4-1	TRBJ1-1	TGCGCCAGCAGCCAAGCCCGAACAGGGGGCTACTACACTGAAGCTTTCTTT	CASSQARTGGYYTEAFF
NA	NA	TRBV11-2	TRBJ1-6	TGTGCCAGCAGTTACTTCGGGAGAGGTTCACCCCTCCACTTT	CASSYFGRGSPLHF
NA	TRBD2	TRBV9	TRBJ2-2	TGTGCCAGCAGCGTAGGCGGGGGTTGGACCGGGGAGCTGTTTTTT	CASSVGGGWTGELFF
NA	NA	TRBV7-3	TRBJ2-7	TGTGCCAGCAGCTTAGCGCGGCAGCTCTCCTACGAGCAGTACTTC	CASSLARQLSYEQYF